The 24 T cell receptor beta chains below all came from one sample that was sequenced in a study of cytomegalovirus exposure and HLA in healthy donors. The PCR employed 60 Vbeta primers together with 13 Jbeta primers. Measured with immunoSEQ multiplex PCR; TCRdb has only the in-frame clones, and not every one. This sample has about 130,000 clones, with more than 15% found just once. The sequenced sample consisted of PBMCs. All receptors come from a female donor in good health and CMV-seropositive.

Notes on this clone: At one boundary the junction diverges from the germline segment, which might be a read error. The V gene is TRBV7-7, the J gene TRBJ2-1, with 8 bases fitting TRBD1. The CDR3 sequence is 13 residues long. Germline V gives CDR1 SSHAT, CDR2 FNYEAQ (reference sequence). CDR3 sequence: CASSSDRGNEQFF. The DNA for the CDR3 is TGTGCTAGCAGCTCAGACAGGGGCAATGAGCAGTTCTTC.

The chain recombines TRBV28 with TRBJ2-7; D gene ambiguous. The CDR3 is made up of 13 amino acids. Germline V gene data show CDR1 as MDHEN and CDR2 as SYDVKM. V gave up 8 bases and J gave up 0 bases, with 11 bases separating them. CDR3 DNA: TGTGCCAGCTTTGATCCTAACTCCTACGAGCAGTACTTC. Its translation is CASFDPNSYEQYF.

This clone was picked up a small number of times. The DNA of the CDR3 is TGTGCCAGTGACATTTATCCGGCCACCGGGGAGCTGTTTTTT. Its protein is CASDIYPATGELFF. V gene TRBV9 combines with J gene TRBJ2-2; no clear D. Deletions cut 8 bases from V and 4 bases from J, with 15 bases between. The CDR3 runs to 14 residues. Germline assignment: CDR1 SGDLS and CDR2 YYNGEE.

This chain connects TRBV5-4 to TRBJ1-2; TRBD1 matches at 9 bases. The CDR3 consists of 16 residues. Germline V lookup: CDR1 SGHNT, CDR2 YYREEE (reference sequence). V shed 0 bases and J 2 bases; nucleotides not matched to a gene: 5. Here the CDR3 DNA reads TGTGCCAGCAGCTTGGGGTTGGGACAGGGAAACTATGGCTACACCTTC. Residues: CASSLGLGQGNYGYTF.

This chain uses TRBV15 with TRBJ2-7; 7 bases are shared with TRBD2. Per the germline V gene, CDR1 is LNHNV and CDR2 is YYDKDF (reference sequence). The CDR3 is 14 residues long. Trimming removed 6 bases from V and 3 bases from J; junction bases left unmatched: 8. CDR3 bases: TGTGCCACCAGTGCGGGCCGGGGGGACTACGAGCAGTACTTC. This encodes CATSAGRGDYEQYF.

This clone occurred a few times. The chain recombines TRBV5-6 with TRBJ1-1; 9 bases line up with TRBD1. Germline trimming cut 4 bases from V and 9 bases from J; bases unmatched to any gene: 16. Germline loops: CDR1 SGHDT, CDR2 YYEEEE. The CDR3 runs to 16 residues. CDR3 sequence: CASSGSGVQGAAKAFF. The DNA of the CDR3 is TGTGCCAGCAGCGGCTCGGGGGTACAGGGGGCGGCCAAAGCTTTCTTT.

This clone turned up a few times. The CDR3 here is CASRLEFGTYPEAFF. The CDR3 bases are TGTGCAAGTCGCTTAGAGTTCGGGACTTATCCTGAAGCTTTCTTT. The chain recombines TRBV12-2 with TRBJ1-1. TRBV12-2 is marked as a pseudogene. The CDR3 runs to 15 residues.

The rearrangement joins TRBV5-1 to TRBJ2-2, with D perhaps TRBD1 (5 bases). CDR3 length: 16 amino acids. Between the trimmed V and J ends, which lost 0 bases and 7 bases, there was a span of 16 bases. The germline V gene has CDR1 SGHRS and CDR2 YFSETQ. CDR3 amino acids: CASSLGTGAGIGELFF. In DNA form, the CDR3 reads TGCGCCAGCAGCTTGGGAACAGGAGCTGGAATCGGGGAGCTGTTTTTT.

In this sample, this clone turned up a few times. V and J are TRBV28 and TRBJ1-1; TRBD1 agrees at 7 bases. V dropped 7 bases and J dropped 5; count of bases not matched to a gene: 4. The CDR3 length is 12 residues. CDR1 is MDHEN, CDR2 SYDVKM, per germline. The CDR3 loop reads CASMAGGTEAFF. CDR3 sequence (DNA): TGTGCCAGCATGGCAGGGGGGACTGAAGCTTTCTTT.

Concerning this clone itself: The limits of the CDR3 on the DNA are not certain, so only TCRdb's listed CDR3 is given. The chain combines TRBV29-1 with TRBJ2-7; TRBD2 is taken as the D call from the table, unchecked against the DNA. The CDR3 contains 12 residues when both ends are counted. Germline V lookup: CDR1 SQVTM, CDR2 ANQGSEA. The CDR3 is CSVAIGAYVLYF.

This clone showed up just a few times. The gene calls are TRBV13 and TRBJ2-3; 7 bases match TRBD2. After removal of 5 bases from V and 0 bases from J, the junction contained 11 bases not matched to a gene. CDR3 length equals 17 residues. The V gene's germline CDR1 is PRHDT and CDR2 FYEKMQ (reference sequence). The CDR3 nucleotides are TGTGCCAGCAGCCTCCTAGGGACTACGGCTAGCACAGATACGCAGTATTTT. It yields the protein CASSLLGTTASTDTQYF.

The chain recombines TRBV27 with TRBJ2-6, with D tentatively TRBD1 (5 bases). The CDR3 has 14 residues. The V end was cut by 10 bases, the J end by 3 bases, with 13 bases between. CDR1 is MNHEY, CDR2 SMNVEV, per germline (reference sequence). CDR3 residues: CATRETGGANVLTF. The CDR3 DNA sequence: TGTGCCACCAGGGAAACAGGTGGGGCCAACGTCCTGACTTTC.

This clone has only a few counts. V usage is TRBV29-1 and J usage is TRBJ2-7; TRBD2 aligns across 11 bases. V lost 4 bases and J lost 3; bases outside the gene matches: 2. Germline V gene lookup returns CDR1 SQVTM and CDR2 ANQGSEA. This CDR3 spans 13 amino acids. CDR3 in amino acids: CSVGTSGGYEQYF. CDR3 nucleotide sequence: TGCAGCGTTGGCACTAGCGGGGGCTACGAGCAGTACTTC.

The chain employs TRBV28 and TRBJ2-2; D possibly corresponds to TRBD2 (5 bases). CDR1 and CDR2 (germline): MDHEN, SYDVKM. Trimming shortened V by 6 bases and J by 7 bases, and 12 bases separated the two germline ends. The CDR3 loop spans 13 amino acids. The chain's CDR3 is CASRERVVGELFF. The CDR3 DNA sequence: TGTGCCAGCAGAGAGAGGGTGGTCGGGGAGCTGTTTTTT.

The CDR3 spells CASRPSGTGHVEQFF. CDR3 DNA sequence: TGTGCCAGCAGACCATCCGGCACAGGGCATGTTGAGCAGTTCTTC. The chain couples TRBV27 to TRBJ2-1, with D perhaps matching TRBD1 (6 bases). Trimming pared 6 bases from V and 9 bases from J, leaving 21 bases between. The CDR3 has 15 amino acids. CDR1 and CDR2 (germline): MNHEY, SMNVEV (reference sequence).

As regards this clone: The same CDR3 also results from other DNA sequences found in this sample. The J gene is TRBJ1-1, the V gene TRBV7-6; the D gene is possibly TRBD1 (5 bases). There are 16 residues in the CDR3. V lost 5 bases and J lost 0, with 16 bases in between. CDR1 is SGHVS, CDR2 FNYEAQ, per germline. The CDR3 loop is CASSPRMGLLNTEAFF. CDR3 bases: TGTGCCAGCAGCCCCCGGATGGGGCTATTGAACACTGAAGCTTTCTTT.

The chain has TRBV6-5 and TRBJ1-1, with a tentative D call TRBD1 (6 bases). Germline values: CDR1 MNHEY, CDR2 SVGAGI. Trimming shortened V by 6 bases and J by 3 bases, and 14 bases separated the two germline ends. The CDR3 loop spans 14 amino acids. The CDR3 region has the DNA TGTGCCAGCAGCCCGCTTCACAGGGACACTGAAGCTTTCTTT. This encodes CASSPLHRDTEAFF.

This clone has only a few counts. The J gene is TRBJ1-1, the V gene TRBV19; TRBD1 agrees at 8 bases. The CDR3 has 15 residues. Trimming removed 5 bases from V and 0 bases from J; junction bases left unmatched: 5. CDR1 and CDR2 from the germline V gene are LNHDA and SQIVND (reference sequence). The CDR3 DNA reads as TGTGCCAGTAGTTTCAACAGGGGGATGAACACTGAAGCTTTCTTT. Its protein is CASSFNRGMNTEAFF.

This clone has more than one count but fewer than ten. The chain carries TRBV5-1 and TRBJ1-4; D is possibly TRBD1 (6 bases). There are 14 residues in the CDR3. The V gene's germline CDR1 is SGHRS and CDR2 YFSETQ. Trimming pared 4 bases from V and 7 bases from J, leaving 14 bases between. DNA for the CDR3: TGCGCCAGCAGCATCGGACAGCGACCTGAAAAACTGTTTTTT. This gives the protein CASSIGQRPEKLFF.

This clone appeared a few times. CDR3 DNA: TGTGCCAGCAGCCTAAGCGGGAGTGATGAGCAGTTCTTC. Translating it yields CASSLSGSDEQFF. V gene TRBV7-3 combines with J gene TRBJ2-1, with 8 bases aligning to TRBD2. This CDR3 has 13 residues. V was pared by 5 bases and J by 8 bases, with 5 bases of the junction left unmatched. Germline assignment: CDR1 SGHTA and CDR2 FQGTGA.

V gene TRBV2 combines with J gene TRBJ1-2, with unresolved D. V lost 5 bases to trimming and J lost 8 bases, with 15 bases between them. This CDR3 spans 13 amino acids. Germline CDR1 SNHLY, CDR2 FYNNEI. CDR3 sequence (DNA): TGTGCCAGCAGTCCGGAGGCAGGACGGGGCTACACCTTC. Its protein is CASSPEAGRGYTF. Using reference TRBV2 and TRBJ1-2 for the parts outside the CDR3, the full variable domain is EPEVTQTPSHQVTQMGQEVILRCVPISNHLYFYWYRQILGQKVEFLVSFYNNEISEKSEIFDDQFSVERPDGSNFTLKIRSTKLEDSAMYFCASSPEAGRGYTFGSGTRLTVV.

The chain uses TRBV5-4 and TRBJ2-1, with TRBD2 matching 14 bases. From germline, CDR1 is SGHNT and CDR2 YYREEE (reference sequence). With 4 bases clipped from V and 5 bases from J, the junction kept 2 bases outside the gene matches. This CDR3 has 15 residues. The CDR3 reads CASSEGLAGDNEQFF. The CDR3 nucleotides read TGTGCCAGCAGCGAGGGACTAGCGGGGGACAATGAGCAGTTCTTC. Combining the CDR3 with reference TRBV5-4 and TRBJ2-1 gives the whole variable domain ETGVTQSPTHLIKTRGQQVTLRCSSQSGHNTVSWYQQALGQGPQFIFQYYREEENGRGNFPPRFSGLQFPNYSSELNVNALELDDSALYLCASSEGLAGDNEQFFGPGTRLTVL.

The chain couples TRBV6-6 to TRBJ2-7; D call uncertain. The germline V gene encodes CDR1 MNHNY and CDR2 SVGAGI (reference sequence). The CDR3 totals 11 residues. The V end was cut by 7 bases, the J end by 3 bases, with 7 bases between. CDR3 region: CASNRGYEQYF. DNA for the CDR3: TGTGCCAGCAATCGAGGCTACGAGCAGTACTTC.

The chain combines TRBV7-6 with TRBJ1-3; D not certain. The V gene's germline CDR1 is SGHVS and CDR2 FNYEAQ. The CDR3 runs 16 residues. V lost 6 bases, J lost 0 bases, and 15 bases lay in between. The CDR3: CASRPGGGYSGNTIYF. The DNA of the CDR3 is TGTGCCAGCAGACCTGGTGGCGGATACTCTGGAAACACCATATATTTT.